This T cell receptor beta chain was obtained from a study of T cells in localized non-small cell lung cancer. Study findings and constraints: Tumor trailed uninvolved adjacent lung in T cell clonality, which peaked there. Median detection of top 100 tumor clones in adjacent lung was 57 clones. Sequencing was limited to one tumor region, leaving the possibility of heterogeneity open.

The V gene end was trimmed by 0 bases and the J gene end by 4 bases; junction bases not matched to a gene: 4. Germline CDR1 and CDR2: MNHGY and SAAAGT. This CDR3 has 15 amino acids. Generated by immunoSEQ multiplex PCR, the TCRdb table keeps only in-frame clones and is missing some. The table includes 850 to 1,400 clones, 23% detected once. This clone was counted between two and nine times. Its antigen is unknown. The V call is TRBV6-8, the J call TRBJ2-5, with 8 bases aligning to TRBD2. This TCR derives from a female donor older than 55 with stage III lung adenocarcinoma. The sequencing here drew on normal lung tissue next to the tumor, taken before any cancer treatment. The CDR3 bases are TGTGCCAGCAGTTACTCGAGCGGGAGATTAGAGACCCAGTACTTC. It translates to CASSYSSGRLETQYF.